The source of this TCR beta chain is a study of T-cell reconstitution after alpha-beta-depleted transplantation in children. The V end lost 5 bases, the J end lost 6 bases, and 20 bases lay between the germline ends. Germline loops: CDR1 LGHNA, CDR2 YNFKEQ. The CDR3 runs 15 residues. Unique molecular identifiers were incorporated into the prepared TCRbeta library. One entry per CDR3 protein, called by TCRdb with MiXCR from the PCR reads. The data contain under 450,000 distinct CDR3 sequences, roughly 15% of them singletons. The table lists this clonotype with many counts. Sequenced material: PBMCs, taken from the stem cell graft. This clonotype was sampled from a human donor who donated a stem cell graft to a child with Fanconi anemia. The chain combines TRBV4-2 with TRBJ2-7; D possibly matches TRBD1 or TRBD2 (6 bases each). The CDR3 region is CASSSHLQQGGEQYF. CDR3 bases: TGTGCCAGCAGCTCACACCTTCAACAGGGAGGCGAGCAGTACTTC.